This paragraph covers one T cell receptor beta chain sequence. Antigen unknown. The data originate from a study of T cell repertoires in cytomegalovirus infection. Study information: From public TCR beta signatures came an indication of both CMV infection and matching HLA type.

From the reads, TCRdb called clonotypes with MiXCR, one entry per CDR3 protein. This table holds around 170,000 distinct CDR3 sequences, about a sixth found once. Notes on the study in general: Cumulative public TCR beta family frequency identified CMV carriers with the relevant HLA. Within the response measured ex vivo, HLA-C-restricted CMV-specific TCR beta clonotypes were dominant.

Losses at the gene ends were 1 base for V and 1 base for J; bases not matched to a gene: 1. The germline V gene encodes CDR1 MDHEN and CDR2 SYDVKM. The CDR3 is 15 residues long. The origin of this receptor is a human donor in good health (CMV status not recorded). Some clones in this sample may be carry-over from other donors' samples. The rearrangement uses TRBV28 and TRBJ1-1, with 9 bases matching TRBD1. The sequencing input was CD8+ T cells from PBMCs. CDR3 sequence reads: CASSLYRGPNTEAFF. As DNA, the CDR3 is TGTGCCAGCAGTTTATACAGGGGGCCGAACACTGAAGCTTTCTTT.